This T cell receptor (beta chain) originates from a study of T and B cells in COVID-19 patients. Study at large: At median age roughly 35 years, recovered patients were younger than active-infection patients at more than 65. Comorbidities linked to unfavorable COVID-19 outcome were present in about 90% of the roughly 20 active-infection patients. Regarding the study as a whole: There were some 2,300 TCR clusters exclusive to the recovered cohort, a few dozen with low generation probability.

BIOMED2 TRB-A/B primer pools were used in multiplex TRB PCR. TCRdb re-derived calls from the multiplex PCR reads in MiXCR, one entry per CDR3 protein. The sample has roughly 15,000 distinct CDR3 sequences, 29% seen once; the top ten hold around 6.5%. TRB was amplified from around 250-500 ng of blood genomic DNA. This clonotype showed up just a few times. What it binds is not known. This sequence originates from a human donor who had recovered from COVID-19. Sequenced input: blood.

CDR3 sequence: CASSQSNDRGGTEAFF. In DNA, the CDR3 is TGTGCCAGCAGCCAATCCAACGACAGGGGGGGAACTGAAGCTTTCTTT. V is TRBV5-6 and J is TRBJ1-1, with 9 bases matching TRBD1. The CDR3 spans 16 residues. Looked up from germline, CDR1 is SGHDT and CDR2 is YYEEEE. V lost 4 bases and J lost 5; bases outside the gene matches: 12.